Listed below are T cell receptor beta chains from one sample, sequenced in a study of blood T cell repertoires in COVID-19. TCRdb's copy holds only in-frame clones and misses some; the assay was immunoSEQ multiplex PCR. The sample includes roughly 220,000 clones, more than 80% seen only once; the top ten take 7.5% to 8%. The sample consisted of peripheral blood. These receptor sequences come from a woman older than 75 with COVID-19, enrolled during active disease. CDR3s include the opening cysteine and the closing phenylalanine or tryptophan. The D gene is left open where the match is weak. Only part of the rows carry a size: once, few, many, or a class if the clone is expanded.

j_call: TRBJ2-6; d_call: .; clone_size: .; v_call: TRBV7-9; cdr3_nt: TGTGCCAGCAGCTTTTCAGGCTCTGGGGCCAACGTCCTGACTTTC; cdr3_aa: CASSFSGSGANVLTF
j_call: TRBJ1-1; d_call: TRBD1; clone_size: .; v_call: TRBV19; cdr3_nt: TGTGCCAGTAGTATAGTCTGGACAGGGGGTACGAACACTGAAGCTTTCTTT; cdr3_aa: CASSIVWTGGTNTEAFF
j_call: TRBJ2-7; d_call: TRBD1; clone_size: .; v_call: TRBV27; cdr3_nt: TGTGCCAGCAGTCTTCGATTTGGACAGGGCTACTACGAGCAGTACTTC; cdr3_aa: CASSLRFGQGYYEQYF
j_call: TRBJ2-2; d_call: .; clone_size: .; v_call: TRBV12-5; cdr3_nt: TGTGCTAGTGGTCGCTCGTTCACTAGCTTACAAACCGGGGAGCTGTTTTTT; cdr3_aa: CASGRSFTSLQTGELFF
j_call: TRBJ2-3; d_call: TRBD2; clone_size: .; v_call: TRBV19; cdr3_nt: TGTGCCAGTAGCGGACTAGCGGGAGTTGTTGTAGGTACGCAGTATTTT; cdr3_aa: CASSGLAGVVVGTQYF
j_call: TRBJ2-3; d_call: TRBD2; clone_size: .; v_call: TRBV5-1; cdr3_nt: TGCGCCAGCTGCGCGGGGGGGCCTATAGATACGCAGTATTTT; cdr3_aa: CASCAGGPIDTQYF
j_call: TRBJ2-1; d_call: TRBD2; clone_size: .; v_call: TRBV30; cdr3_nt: TGTGCCTGGAGTTCTCCTAGCGGGGTCAGGAGTGAGCAGTTCTTC; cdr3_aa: CAWSSPSGVRSEQFF
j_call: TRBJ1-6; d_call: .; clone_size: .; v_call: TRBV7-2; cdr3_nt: TGTGCCAGCAGCTTTGGAAGGGGGAGTAATTCACCCCTCCACTTT; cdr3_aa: CASSFGRGSNSPLHF
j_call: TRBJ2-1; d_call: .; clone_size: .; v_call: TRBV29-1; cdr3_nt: TGCAGCGCTACTTCGTCCTACAATGAGCAGTTCTTC; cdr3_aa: CSATSSYNEQFF
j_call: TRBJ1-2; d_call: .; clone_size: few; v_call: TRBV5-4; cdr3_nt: TGTGCCAGCAGCCCAATGCAGGGATCGAGCGGCTACACCTTC; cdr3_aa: CASSPMQGSSGYTF
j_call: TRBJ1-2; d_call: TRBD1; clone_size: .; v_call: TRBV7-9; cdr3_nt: TGTGCCAGCAGCCGGGACAGCTATGGCTACACCTTC; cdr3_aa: CASSRDSYGYTF
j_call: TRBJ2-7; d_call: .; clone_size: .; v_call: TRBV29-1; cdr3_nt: TGCAGCGTGTCTAAAGCGGAAGCCTACGAGCAGTACTTC; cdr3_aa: CSVSKAEAYEQYF
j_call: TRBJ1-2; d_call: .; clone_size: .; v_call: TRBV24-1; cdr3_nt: TGTGCCACCAGTGAGCAGACCGGGACTCGTGGCTACACCTTC; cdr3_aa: CATSEQTGTRGYTF
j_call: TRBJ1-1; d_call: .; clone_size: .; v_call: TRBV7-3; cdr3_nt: TGTGCCAGCAGCTTGGCCAGGAACACTGAAGCTTTCTTT; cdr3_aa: CASSLARNTEAFF
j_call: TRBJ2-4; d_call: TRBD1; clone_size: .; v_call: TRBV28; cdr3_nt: TGTGCCAGCAGTTGGCCCCCGGGGACAGGGGCCATAGCCAAAAACATTCAGTACTTC; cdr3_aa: CASSWPPGTGAIAKNIQYF
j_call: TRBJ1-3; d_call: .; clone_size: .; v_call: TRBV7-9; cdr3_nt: TGTGCCAGCACAAGGTTTGACAGCGCCTCTGGAAACACCATATATTTT; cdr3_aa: CASTRFDSASGNTIYF
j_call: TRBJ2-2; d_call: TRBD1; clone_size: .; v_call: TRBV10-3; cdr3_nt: TGTGCCATCAGCGCAGGACAGGGACGGGTCACCGGGGAGCTGTTTTTT; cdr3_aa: CAISAGQGRVTGELFF
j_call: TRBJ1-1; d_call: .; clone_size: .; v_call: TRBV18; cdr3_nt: TGTGCCAGCTCACCGCAGGGCTATGGCACTGAAGCTTTCTTT; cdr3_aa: CASSPQGYGTEAFF
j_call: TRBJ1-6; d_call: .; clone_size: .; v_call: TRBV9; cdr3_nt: TGTGCCAGCAGCGTAGGTGGGGGGAGCTCCTATAATTCACCCCTCCACTTT; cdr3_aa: CASSVGGGSSYNSPLHF
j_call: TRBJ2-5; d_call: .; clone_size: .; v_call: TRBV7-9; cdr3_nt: TGTGCCAGCAGCCCCAATCTGAGAGAGACCCAGTACTTC; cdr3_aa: CASSPNLRETQYF
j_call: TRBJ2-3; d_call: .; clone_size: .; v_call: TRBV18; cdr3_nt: TGTGCCAGCTCACTAGCGGCCCGCTTGGAAGATACGCAGTATTTT; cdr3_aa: CASSLAARLEDTQYF
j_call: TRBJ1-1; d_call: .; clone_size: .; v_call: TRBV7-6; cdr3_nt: TGTGCCAGCAGATCCTGGGGGGTGGACGGTCGTCCCACTGAAGCTTTCTTT; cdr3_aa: CASRSWGVDGRPTEAFF
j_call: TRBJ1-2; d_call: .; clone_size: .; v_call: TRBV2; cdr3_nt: TGTGCCAGCAGTGAACAGGGCGACGGCTACACCTTC; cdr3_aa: CASSEQGDGYTF
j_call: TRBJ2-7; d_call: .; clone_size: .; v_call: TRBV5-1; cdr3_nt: TGCGCCAGCAGCCCAAGGTCGGGAGCCCACGAGCAGTACTTC; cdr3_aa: CASSPRSGAHEQYF
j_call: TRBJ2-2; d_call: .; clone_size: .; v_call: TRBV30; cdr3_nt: TGTGCCCGAGTTAAGAGCAAGAACACCGGGGAGCTGTTTTTT; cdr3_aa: CARVKSKNTGELFF
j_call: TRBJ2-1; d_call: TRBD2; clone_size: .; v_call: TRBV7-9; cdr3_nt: TGTGCCAGCAGCTCCTCGGGACTAGCGGGAGGGCCGTACAATGAGCAGTTCTTC; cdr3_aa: CASSSSGLAGGPYNEQFF
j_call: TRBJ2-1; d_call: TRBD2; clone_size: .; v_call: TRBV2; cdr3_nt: TGTGCCAGCAGTCCACCCAATCTAGCGGGAGACAATGAGCAGTTCTTC; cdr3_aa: CASSPPNLAGDNEQFF
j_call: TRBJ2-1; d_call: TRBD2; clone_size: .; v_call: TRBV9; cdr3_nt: TGTGCCAGCAGCGTAGGGACTAGCGGCTACAATGAGCAGTTCTTC; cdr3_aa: CASSVGTSGYNEQFF
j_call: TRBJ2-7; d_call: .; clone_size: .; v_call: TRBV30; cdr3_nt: TGTGCCTGGGGTTCGACACCTTCCTACGAGCAGTACTTC; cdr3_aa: CAWGSTPSYEQYF
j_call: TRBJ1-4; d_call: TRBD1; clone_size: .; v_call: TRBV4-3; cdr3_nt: TGCGCCAGCAGCCAAGGGGACAGGGGGGGTGAAAAACTGTTTTTT; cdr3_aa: CASSQGDRGGEKLFF
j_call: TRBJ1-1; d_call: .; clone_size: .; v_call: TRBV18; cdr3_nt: TGTGCCAGCTCACCAGCGGGGACCACTGAAGCTTTCTTT; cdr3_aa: CASSPAGTTEAFF
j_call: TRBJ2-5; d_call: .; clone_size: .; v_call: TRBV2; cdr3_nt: TGTGCCAGCAGTAATAAAGAGACCCAGTACTTC; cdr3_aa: CASSNKETQYF
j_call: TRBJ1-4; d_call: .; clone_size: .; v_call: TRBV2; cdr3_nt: TGTGCCAGCAGCAGGGCCCCTTCAACTAATGAAAAACTGTTTTTT; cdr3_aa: CASSRAPSTNEKLFF
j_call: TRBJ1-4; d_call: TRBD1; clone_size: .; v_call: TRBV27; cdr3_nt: TGTGCCAGCAAGGGACAGCCTACCGAAAAACTGTTTTTT; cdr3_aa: CASKGQPTEKLFF
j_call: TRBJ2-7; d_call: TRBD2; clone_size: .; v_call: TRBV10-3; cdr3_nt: TGTGCCATCAGTGCCCACGGGGGGGGATACGAGCAGTACTTC; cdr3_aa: CAISAHGGGYEQYF
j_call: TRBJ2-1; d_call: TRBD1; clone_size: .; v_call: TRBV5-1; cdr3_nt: TGCGCCAGCAGCTTACAGGGGGCCGACAACAATGAGCAGTTCTTC; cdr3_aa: CASSLQGADNNEQFF
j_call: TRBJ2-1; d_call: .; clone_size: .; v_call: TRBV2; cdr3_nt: TGTGCCAGCAGTGACAACCGGAGGGAGCAGTTCTTC; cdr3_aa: CASSDNRREQFF
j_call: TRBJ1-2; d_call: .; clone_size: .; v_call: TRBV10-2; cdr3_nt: TGCGCCAGCAGTGACTCGACAGCGTATGGCTACACCTTC; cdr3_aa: CASSDSTAYGYTF
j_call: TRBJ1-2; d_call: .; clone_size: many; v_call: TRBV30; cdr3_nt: TGTGCCTGGAGTCGCCCGCAGGGCCAATACTATGGCTACACCTTC; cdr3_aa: CAWSRPQGQYYGYTF
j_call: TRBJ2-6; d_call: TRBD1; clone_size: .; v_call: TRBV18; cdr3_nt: TGTGCCAGCTCAAGGACAGGATCAACTGGGGCCAACGTCCTGACTTTC; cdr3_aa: CASSRTGSTGANVLTF
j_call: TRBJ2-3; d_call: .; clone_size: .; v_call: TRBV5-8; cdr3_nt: TGTGCCAGCAGCTTGGTCAGATCCGCAGATACGCAGTATTTT; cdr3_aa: CASSLVRSADTQYF
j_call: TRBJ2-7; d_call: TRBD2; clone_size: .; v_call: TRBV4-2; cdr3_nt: TGTGCCAGCAGCCAAGTGGCGACTAGCGGAAACGAGCAGTACTTC; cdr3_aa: CASSQVATSGNEQYF
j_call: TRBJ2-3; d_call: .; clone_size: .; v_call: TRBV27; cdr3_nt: TGTGCCACCCGTCGCGGGCCGATAACCTCTCCTACGCAGTATTTT; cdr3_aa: CATRRGPITSPTQYF
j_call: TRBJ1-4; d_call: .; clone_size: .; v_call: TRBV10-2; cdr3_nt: TGCGCCAGCAGCCTTGGACAACCTAATGAAAAACTGTTTTTT; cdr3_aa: CASSLGQPNEKLFF
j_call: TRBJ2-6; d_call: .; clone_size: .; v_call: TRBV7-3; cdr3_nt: TGTGCCAGCAGCTTCCAGGGCTCTGGGGCCAACGTCCTGACTTTC; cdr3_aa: CASSFQGSGANVLTF
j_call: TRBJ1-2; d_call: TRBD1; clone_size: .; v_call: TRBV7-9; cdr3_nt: TGTGCCAGCAGCCCTAGGGACAGACAGTACTATGGCTACACCTTC; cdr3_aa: CASSPRDRQYYGYTF
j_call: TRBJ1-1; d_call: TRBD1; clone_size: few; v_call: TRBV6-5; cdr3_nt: TGTGCCAGCAGCGTGGACAGGGTGAACACTGAAGCTTTCTTT; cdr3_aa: CASSVDRVNTEAFF
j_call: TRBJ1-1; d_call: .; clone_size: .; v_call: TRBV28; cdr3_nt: TGTGCCAGCAGTCCCCTTAAGAACACTGAAGCTTTCTTT; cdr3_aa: CASSPLKNTEAFF
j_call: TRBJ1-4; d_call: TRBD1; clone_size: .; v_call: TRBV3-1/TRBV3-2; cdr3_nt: TGTGCCAGCAGCCACAGGACAGGAAAAGCAACTAATGAAAAACTGTTTTTT; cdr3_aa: CASSHRTGKATNEKLFF
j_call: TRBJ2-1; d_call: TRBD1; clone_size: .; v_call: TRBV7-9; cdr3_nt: TGTGCCAGCAGCCGTGGACAGGGGATCTACAATGAGCAGTTCTTC; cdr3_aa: CASSRGQGIYNEQFF
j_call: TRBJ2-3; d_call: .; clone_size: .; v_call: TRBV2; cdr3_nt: TGTGCCAGCAACCCAGGCTACACAGATACGCAGTATTTT; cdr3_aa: CASNPGYTDTQYF
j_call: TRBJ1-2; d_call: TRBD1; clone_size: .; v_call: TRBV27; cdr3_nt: TGTGCCAGCAGCCCCAGGACAGGGGGCTTCGCGGGCTACACCTTC; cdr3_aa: CASSPRTGGFAGYTF
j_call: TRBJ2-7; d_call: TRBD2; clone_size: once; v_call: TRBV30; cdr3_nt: TGTGCCTGGAGTCGGGTTAGCGGGAGGGTTCCGCCCTACGAGCAGTACTTC; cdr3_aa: CAWSRVSGRVPPYEQYF
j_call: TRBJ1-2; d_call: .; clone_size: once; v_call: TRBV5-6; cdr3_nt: TGTGCCAGCAGCTTGGCCAACCAAGGGGGTGGCTACACCTTC; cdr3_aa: CASSLANQGGGYTF
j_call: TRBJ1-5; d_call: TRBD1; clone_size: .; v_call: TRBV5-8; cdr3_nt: TGTGCCAGCAGCTCCGGGACAGGTCCTTATAGCAATCAGCCCCAGCATTTT; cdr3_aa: CASSSGTGPYSNQPQHF